This TCR beta chain was identified in a study of T cells expressing NK-cell markers. Germline loops: CDR1 MNHEY, CDR2 SVGAGI. The CDR3 contains 16 residues. TCRdb reprocessed the 5' RACE reads, keeping one entry per CDR3 protein, no DNA. The sample yields 350,000 to 450,000 distinct CDR3 sequences, of which the top ten take up 4% to 6.5%. The receptor comes from a man aged 18 to 70 in good health. This chain connects TRBV6-5 to TRBJ1-2; TCRdb picks TRBD1, but there is no DNA to check that call. Sequencing was performed on blood T cells: a sorted CD56 or NKG2C T cell subset, CD4+ or CD8+ T cells, or bulk PBMC T cells (not recorded which). The chain's CDR3 is CASSYITRRQGHGYTF.